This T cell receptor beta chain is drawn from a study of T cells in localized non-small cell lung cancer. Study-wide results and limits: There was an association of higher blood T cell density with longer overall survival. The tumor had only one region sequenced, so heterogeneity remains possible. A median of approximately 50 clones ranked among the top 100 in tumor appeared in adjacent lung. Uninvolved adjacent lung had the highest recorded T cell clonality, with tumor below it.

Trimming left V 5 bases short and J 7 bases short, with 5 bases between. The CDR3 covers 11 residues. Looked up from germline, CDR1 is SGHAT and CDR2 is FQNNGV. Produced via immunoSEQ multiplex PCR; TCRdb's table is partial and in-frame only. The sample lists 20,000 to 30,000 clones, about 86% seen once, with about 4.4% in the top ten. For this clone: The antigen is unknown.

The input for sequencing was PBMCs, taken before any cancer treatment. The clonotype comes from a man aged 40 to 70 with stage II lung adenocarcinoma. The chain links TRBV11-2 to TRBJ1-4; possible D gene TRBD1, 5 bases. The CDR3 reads CASSQGEKLFF. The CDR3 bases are TGTGCCAGCAGCCAGGGTGAAAAACTGTTTTTT.